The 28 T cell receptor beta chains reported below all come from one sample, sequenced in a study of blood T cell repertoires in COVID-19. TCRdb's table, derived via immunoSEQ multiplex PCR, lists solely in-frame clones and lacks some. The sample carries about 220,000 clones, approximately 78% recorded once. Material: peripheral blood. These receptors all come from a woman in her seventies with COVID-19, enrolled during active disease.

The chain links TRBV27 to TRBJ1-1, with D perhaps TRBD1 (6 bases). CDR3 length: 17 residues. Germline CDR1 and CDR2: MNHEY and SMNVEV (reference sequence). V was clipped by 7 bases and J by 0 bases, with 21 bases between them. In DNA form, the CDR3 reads TGTGCCAGCACCCCAAGGGACAAAGATTACATGAACACTGAAGCTTTCTTT. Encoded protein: CASTPRDKDYMNTEAFF.

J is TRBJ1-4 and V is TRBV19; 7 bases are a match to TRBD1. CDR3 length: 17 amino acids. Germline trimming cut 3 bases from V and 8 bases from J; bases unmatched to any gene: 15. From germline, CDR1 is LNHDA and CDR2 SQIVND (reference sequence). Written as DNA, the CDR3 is TGTGCCAGTAGTATCGGGGGTGACAGGGTTCATCGCGAAAAACTGTTTTTT. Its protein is CASSIGGDRVHREKLFF.

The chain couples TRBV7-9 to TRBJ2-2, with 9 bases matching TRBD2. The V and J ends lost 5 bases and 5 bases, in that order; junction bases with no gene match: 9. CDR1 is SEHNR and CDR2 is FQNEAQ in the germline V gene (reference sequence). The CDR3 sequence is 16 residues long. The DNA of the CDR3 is TGTGCCAGCAGCCCCATTCTAGCGGGATCAACCGGGGAGCTGTTTTTT. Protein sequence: CASSPILAGSTGELFF.

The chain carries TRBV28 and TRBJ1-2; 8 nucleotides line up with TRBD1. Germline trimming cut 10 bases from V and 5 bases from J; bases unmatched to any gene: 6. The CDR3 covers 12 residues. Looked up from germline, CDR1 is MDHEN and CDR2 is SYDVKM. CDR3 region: CAISQGEYGYTF. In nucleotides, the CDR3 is TGTGCCATCTCACAGGGGGAGTATGGCTACACCTTC.

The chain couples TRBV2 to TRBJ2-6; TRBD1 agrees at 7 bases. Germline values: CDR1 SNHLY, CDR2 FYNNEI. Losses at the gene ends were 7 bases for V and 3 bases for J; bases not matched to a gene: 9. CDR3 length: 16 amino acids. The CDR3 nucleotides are TGTGCCAGCACGGCCACAGGGGTTGGTGGGGCCAACGTCCTGACTTTC. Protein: CASTATGVGGANVLTF.

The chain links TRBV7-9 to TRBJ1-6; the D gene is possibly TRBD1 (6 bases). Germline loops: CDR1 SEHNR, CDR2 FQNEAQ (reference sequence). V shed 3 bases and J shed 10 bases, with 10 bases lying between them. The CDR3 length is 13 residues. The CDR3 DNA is TGTGCCAGCAGCTTGGACAGAGCGTCACCCCTCCACTTT. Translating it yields CASSLDRASPLHF.

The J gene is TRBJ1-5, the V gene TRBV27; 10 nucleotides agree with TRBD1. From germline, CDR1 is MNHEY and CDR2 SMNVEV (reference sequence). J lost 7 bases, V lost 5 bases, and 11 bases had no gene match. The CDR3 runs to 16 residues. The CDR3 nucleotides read TGTGCCAGCAGTGCGGACCGGGACAGGGGTAGGCAGCCCCAGCATTTT. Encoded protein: CASSADRDRGRQPQHF.

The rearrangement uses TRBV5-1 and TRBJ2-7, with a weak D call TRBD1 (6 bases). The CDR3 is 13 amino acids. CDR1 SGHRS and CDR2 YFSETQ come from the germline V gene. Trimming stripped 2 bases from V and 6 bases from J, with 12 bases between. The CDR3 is CASSFSRGGEQYF. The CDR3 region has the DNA TGCGCCAGCAGCTTCAGTCGAGGGGGCGAGCAGTACTTC.

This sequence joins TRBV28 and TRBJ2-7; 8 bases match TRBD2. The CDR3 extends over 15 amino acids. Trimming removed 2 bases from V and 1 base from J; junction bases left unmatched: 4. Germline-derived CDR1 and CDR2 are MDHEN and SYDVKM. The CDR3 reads CASSLMSSGSYEQYF. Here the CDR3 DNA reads TGTGCCAGCAGTTTAATGTCTAGCGGGTCCTACGAGCAGTACTTC.

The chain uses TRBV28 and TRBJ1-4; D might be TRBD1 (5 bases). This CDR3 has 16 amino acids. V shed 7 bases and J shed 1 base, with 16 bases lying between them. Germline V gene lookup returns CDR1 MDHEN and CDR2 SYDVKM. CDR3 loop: CASTVGGGETNEKLFF. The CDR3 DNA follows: TGTGCCAGCACCGTCGGGGGAGGAGAAACTAATGAAAAACTGTTTTTT.

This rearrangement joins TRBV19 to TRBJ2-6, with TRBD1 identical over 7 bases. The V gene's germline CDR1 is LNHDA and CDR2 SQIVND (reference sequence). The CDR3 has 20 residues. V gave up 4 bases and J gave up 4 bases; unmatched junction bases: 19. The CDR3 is CASSRGTENPTPTGANVLTF. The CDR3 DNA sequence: TGTGCCAGTAGTAGGGGGACAGAGAACCCCACCCCAACCGGGGCCAACGTCCTGACTTTC.

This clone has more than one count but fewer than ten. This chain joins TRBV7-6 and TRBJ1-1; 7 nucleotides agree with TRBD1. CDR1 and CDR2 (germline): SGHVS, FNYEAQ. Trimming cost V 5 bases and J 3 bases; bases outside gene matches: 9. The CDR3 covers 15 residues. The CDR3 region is CASSRLLRGHTEAFF. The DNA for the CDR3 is TGTGCCAGCAGCCGACTTCTAAGGGGGCACACTGAAGCTTTCTTT.

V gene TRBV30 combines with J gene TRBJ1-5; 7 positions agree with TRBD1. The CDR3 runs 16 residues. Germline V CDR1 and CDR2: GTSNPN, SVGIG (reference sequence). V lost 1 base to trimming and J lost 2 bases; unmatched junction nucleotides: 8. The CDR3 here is CAWSAKGAGGNQPQHF. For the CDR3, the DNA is TGTGCCTGGAGTGCTAAGGGGGCAGGGGGCAATCAGCCCCAGCATTTT.

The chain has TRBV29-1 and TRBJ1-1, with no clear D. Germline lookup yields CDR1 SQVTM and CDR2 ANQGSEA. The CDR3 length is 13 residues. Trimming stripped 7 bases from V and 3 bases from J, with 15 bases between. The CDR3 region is CSAPRGRDTEAFF. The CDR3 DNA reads TGCAGCGCACCCCGAGGTCGGGACACTGAAGCTTTCTTT.

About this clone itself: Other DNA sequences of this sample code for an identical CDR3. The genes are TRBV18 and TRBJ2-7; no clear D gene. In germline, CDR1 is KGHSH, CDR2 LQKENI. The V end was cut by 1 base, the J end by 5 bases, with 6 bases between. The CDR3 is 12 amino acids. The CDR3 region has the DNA TGTGCCAGCTCACCACGAAGCGACGAGCAGTACTTC. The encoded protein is CASSPRSDEQYF.

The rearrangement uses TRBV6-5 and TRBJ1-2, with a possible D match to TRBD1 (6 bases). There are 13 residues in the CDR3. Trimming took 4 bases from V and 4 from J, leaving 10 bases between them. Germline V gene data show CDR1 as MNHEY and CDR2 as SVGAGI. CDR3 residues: CASSFRGSYGYTF. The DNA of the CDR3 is TGTGCCAGCAGTTTCAGGGGATCCTATGGCTACACCTTC.

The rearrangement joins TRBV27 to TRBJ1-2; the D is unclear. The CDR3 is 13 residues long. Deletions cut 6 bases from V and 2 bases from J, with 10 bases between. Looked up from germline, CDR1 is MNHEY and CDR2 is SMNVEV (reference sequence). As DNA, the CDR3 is TGTGCCAGCAGGCGGGAGCCGAACTATGGCTACACCTTC. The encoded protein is CASRREPNYGYTF.

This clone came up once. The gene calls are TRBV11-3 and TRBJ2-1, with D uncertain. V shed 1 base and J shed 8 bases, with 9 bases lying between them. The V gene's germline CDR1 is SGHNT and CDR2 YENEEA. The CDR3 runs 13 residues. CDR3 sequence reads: CASSLGPYYEQFF. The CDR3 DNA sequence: TGTGCCAGCAGCTTAGGCCCCTATTATGAGCAGTTCTTC.

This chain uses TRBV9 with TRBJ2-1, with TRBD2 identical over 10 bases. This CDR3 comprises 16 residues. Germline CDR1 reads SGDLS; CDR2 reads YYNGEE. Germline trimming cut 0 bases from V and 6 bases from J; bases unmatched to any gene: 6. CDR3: CASSVVTSGNFNEQFF. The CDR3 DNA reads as TGTGCCAGCAGCGTAGTCACTAGCGGGAATTTCAATGAGCAGTTCTTC. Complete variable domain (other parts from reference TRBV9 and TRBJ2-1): DSGVTQTPKHLITATGQRVTLRCSPRSGDLSVYWYQQSLDQGLQFLIQYYNGEERAKGNILERFSAQQFPDLHSELNLSSLELGDSALYFCASSVVTSGNFNEQFFGPGTRLTVL.

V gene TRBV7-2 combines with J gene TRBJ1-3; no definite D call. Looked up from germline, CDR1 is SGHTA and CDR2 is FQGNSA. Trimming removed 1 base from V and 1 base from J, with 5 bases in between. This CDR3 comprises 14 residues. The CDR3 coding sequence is TGTGCCAGCAGCTTAGGACATTCTGGAAACACCATATATTTT. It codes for CASSLGHSGNTIYF.

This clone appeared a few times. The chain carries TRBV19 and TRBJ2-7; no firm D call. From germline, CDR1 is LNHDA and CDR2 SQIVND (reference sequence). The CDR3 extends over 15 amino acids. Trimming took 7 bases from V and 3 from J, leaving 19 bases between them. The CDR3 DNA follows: TGTGCCAGTACAACAATGCAGCGAGGAGTCTACGAGCAGTACTTC. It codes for CASTTMQRGVYEQYF.

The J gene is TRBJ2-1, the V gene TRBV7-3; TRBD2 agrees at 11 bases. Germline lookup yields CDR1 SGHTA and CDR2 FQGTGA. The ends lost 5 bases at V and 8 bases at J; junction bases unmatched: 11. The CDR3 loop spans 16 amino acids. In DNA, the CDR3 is TGTGCCAGCAGCCCCGTGGGACTAGCGGAGGGGTATGAGCAGTTCTTC. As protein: CASSPVGLAEGYEQFF.

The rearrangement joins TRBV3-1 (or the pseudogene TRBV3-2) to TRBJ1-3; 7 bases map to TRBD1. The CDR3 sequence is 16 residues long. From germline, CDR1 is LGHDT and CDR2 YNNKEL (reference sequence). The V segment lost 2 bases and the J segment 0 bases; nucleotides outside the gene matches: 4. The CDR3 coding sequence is TGTGCCAGCAGCCAATCCGACAGGGTCTCTGGAAACACCATATATTTT. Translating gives CASSQSDRVSGNTIYF.

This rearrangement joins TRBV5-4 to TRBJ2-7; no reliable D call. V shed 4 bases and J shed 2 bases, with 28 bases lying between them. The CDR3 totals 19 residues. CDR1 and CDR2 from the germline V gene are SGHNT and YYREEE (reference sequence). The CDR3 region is CASSLNWRTSGANTYEQYF. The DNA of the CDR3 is TGTGCCAGCAGCCTAAATTGGAGAACTTCGGGTGCTAACACCTACGAGCAGTACTTC.

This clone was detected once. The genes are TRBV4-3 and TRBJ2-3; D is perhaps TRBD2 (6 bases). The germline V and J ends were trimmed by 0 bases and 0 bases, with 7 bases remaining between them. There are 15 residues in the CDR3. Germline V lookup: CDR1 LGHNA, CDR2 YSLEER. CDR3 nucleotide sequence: TGCGCCAGCAGCCAAGATGGGACTAGCACAGATACGCAGTATTTT. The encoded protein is CASSQDGTSTDTQYF.

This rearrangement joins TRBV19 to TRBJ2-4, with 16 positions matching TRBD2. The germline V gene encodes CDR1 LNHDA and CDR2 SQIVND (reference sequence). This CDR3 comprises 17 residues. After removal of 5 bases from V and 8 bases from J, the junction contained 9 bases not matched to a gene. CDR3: CASSPGLAGGPRDIQYF. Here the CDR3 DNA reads TGTGCCAGTAGTCCGGGACTAGCGGGAGGGCCAAGGGACATTCAGTACTTC.

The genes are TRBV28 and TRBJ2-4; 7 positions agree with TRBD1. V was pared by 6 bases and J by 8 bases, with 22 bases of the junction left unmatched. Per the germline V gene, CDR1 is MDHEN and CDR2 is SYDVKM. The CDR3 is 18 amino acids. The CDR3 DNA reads TGTGCCAGCAGCCCACCGGCTGGTTACGACACAGGGGTCGACATTCAGTACTTC. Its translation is CASSPPAGYDTGVDIQYF.

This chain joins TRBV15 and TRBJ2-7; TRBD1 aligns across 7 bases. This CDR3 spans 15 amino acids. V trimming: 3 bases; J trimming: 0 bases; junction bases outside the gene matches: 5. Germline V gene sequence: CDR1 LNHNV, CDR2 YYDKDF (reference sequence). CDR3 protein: CATSREQGTSYEQYF. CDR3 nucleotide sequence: TGTGCCACCAGCAGGGAACAGGGGACCTCCTACGAGCAGTACTTC.